The present T cell receptor beta chain was sequenced within a study of long-term antiretroviral therapy in people with HIV. Looking at the study overall: When the earliest samples were collected, ART was typically delayed until CD4 counts fell. Study-wide points: Controls exceeded HIV repertoires in CDR3 length range.

Survey-level immunoSEQ v3.0 assays were run. Samples were sequenced targeting roughly 35,000-50,000 T-cell genomes each. TCRdb keeps only in-frame clones here, not all; method: immunoSEQ multiplex PCR. Of tens of thousands of clones in the sample, more than 75% were seen once. J gave up 8 bases and V 1 base, and 6 bases lay outside the gene matches. Germline assignment: CDR1 MGHRA and CDR2 YSYEKL. The CDR3 runs to 15 residues. The United States was where all participants with HIV were treated. In regard to this clone: Antigen unknown.

The clonotype comes from a woman under 40 with HIV. This sequence joins TRBV4-1 and TRBJ2-1, with 9 bases aligning to TRBD1. The specimen comprised unsorted PBMCs, sampled 1.8 years before starting antiretroviral therapy. CDR3 nucleotide sequence: TGCGCCAGCAGCCAAGTAGGGACAGGGTCAGATGAGCAGTTCTTC. This encodes CASSQVGTGSDEQFF.